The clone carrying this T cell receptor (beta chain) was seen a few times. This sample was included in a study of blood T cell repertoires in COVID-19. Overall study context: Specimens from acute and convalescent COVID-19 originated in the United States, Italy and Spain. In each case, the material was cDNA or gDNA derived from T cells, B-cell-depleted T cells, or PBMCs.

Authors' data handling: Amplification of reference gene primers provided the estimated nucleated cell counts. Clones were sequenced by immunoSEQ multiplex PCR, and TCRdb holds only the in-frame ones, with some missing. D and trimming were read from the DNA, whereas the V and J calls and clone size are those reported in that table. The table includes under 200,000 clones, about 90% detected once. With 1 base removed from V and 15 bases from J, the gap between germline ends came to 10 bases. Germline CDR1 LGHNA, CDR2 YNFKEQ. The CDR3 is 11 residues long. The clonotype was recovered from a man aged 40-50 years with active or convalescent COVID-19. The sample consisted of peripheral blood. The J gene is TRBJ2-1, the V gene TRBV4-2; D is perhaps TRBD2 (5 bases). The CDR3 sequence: CASSQVSGLFF. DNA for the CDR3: TGTGCCAGCAGCCAAGTCTCGGGGTTGTTCTTC.